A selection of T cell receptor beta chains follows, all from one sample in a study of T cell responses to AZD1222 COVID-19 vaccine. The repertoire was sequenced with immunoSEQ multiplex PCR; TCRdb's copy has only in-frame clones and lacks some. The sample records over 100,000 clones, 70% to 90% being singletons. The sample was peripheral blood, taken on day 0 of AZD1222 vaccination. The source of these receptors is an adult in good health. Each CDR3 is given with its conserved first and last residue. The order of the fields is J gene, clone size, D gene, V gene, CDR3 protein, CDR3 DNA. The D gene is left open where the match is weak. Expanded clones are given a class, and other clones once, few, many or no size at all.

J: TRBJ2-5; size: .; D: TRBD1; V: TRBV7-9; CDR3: CASSTGQGQETQYF; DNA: TGTGCCAGCAGCACCGGACAGGGACAAGAGACCCAGTACTTC
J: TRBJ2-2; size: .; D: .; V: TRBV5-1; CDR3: CASSLTGQTGELFF; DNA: TGCGCCAGCAGCTTGACAGGGCAGACCGGGGAGCTGTTTTTT
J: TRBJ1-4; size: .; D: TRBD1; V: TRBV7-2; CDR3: CASSFGTGGEKLFF; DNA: TGTGCCAGCAGCTTCGGGACAGGGGGGGAAAAACTGTTTTTT
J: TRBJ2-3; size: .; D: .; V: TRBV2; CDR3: CASSEVGLDTTQYF; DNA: TGTGCCAGCAGTGAAGTGGGCCTAGATACTACGCAGTATTTT
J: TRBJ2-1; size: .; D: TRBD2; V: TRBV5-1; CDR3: CASSPGRTSLGEQFF; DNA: TGCGCCAGCAGCCCGGGGCGGACTAGCCTAGGAGAGCAGTTCTTC
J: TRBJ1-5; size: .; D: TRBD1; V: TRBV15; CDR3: CATSIDRVRNQPQHF; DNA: TGTGCCACCAGCATCGACAGGGTCCGCAATCAGCCCCAGCATTTT
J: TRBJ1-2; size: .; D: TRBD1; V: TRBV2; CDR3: CASSEHTGGKSGGYTF; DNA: TGTGCCAGCAGTGAACATACAGGGGGCAAGTCGGGAGGCTACACCTTC
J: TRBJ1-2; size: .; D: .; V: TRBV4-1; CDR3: CASSQEVGQSYGYTF; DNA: TGCGCCAGCAGCCAAGAGGTAGGACAGAGCTATGGCTACACCTTC
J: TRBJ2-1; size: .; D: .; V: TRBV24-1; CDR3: CATSGTVPHEQFF; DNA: TGTGCCACCAGTGGGACAGTTCCCCATGAGCAGTTCTTC
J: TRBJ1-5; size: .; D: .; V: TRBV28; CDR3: CASSLRGGQPQHF; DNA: TGTGCCAGCAGTTTAAGGGGAGGTCAGCCCCAGCATTTT
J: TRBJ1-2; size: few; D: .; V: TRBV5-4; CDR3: CASSLVSVANYGYTF; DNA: TGTGCCAGCAGCTTGGTGTCTGTAGCTAACTATGGCTACACCTTC
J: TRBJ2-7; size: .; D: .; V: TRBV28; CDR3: CASSRDSYEQYF; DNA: TGTGCCAGCAGCCGTGACAGTTACGAGCAGTACTTC
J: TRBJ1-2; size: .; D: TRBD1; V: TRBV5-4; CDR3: CASSSGTGNYGYTF; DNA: TGTGCCAGCAGCTCTGGGACAGGGAACTATGGCTACACCTTC
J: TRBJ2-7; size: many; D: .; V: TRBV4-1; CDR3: CASSQESGEQYF; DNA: TGCGCCAGCAGCCAAGAGTCGGGTGAGCAGTACTTC
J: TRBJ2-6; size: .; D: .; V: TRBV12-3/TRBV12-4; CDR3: CASSPGANVLTF; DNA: TGTGCCAGCTCTCCTGGGGCCAACGTCCTGACTTTC
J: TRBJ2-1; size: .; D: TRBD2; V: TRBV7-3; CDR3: CASGVAGGVGNEQFF; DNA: TGTGCCAGCGGGGTAGCGGGAGGGGTAGGAAATGAGCAGTTCTTC
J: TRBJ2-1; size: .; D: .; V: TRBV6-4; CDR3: CASSDSPEGVYNEQFF; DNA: TGTGCCAGCAGTGACTCCCCGGAGGGGGTCTACAATGAGCAGTTCTTC
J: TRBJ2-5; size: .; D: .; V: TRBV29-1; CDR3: CSVRGRYQETQYF; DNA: TGCAGCGTTAGGGGACGGTACCAAGAGACCCAGTACTTC